This T cell receptor (beta chain) was found in a study of patients and donors after allogeneic stem cell transplantation. The table lists this clonotype with a few counts. V lost 0 bases to trimming and J lost 7 bases, with 15 bases between them. Germline CDR1 is LGHNA and CDR2 is YNFKEQ. The CDR3 runs 15 residues. TCRdb used MiXCR to reprocess the RT-PCR reads, holding one entry per CDR3 protein. Found here are about a million distinct CDR3 sequences, about 20% of them singletons; the top ten hold around 6%. This chain connects TRBV4-2 to TRBJ1-1; D remains unclear. The receptor was isolated from a human donor who was either an allogeneic HSCT recipient or a stem cell or donor lymphocyte infusion donor (not recorded which). It is not recorded whose cells these are; they may come from a transplant donor. Sequences were obtained from blood, either unsorted or a sorted T cell fraction (not recorded which). The CDR3 reads CASSQDFGSSIEAFF. DNA of the CDR3: TGTGCCAGCAGCCAAGATTTTGGCAGTTCGATTGAAGCTTTCTTT.